In its sample, the clone carrying this T cell receptor (beta chain) was seen a few times. V shed 3 bases and J shed 6 bases, with 11 bases lying between them. The CDR3 is 13 residues long. Germline CDR1 is SGHTA and CDR2 is FQGNSA. TCRdb used MiXCR to reprocess the 5' RACE reads, holding one entry per CDR3 protein. Of fewer than 250,000 distinct CDR3 sequences detected, over 9.5% appear once; the ten largest clones hold approximately 3%. This sample was taken from a study of T-cell memory formation after mild COVID-19. This clonotype originated in a man aged 18-30 years who had mild COVID-19 (a few samples of this study predate the infection). Cell type and time point are not known. The chain combines TRBV7-2 with TRBJ1-2, with D tentatively TRBD1 (6 bases). Specimen: PBMCs or a T cell subset sorted from them (not recorded which). The CDR3 DNA reads as TGTGCCAGCAGCTTTACACAGGGCAATGGCTACACCTTC. Translating gives CASSFTQGNGYTF. Supplemented by reference TRBV7-2 and TRBJ1-2, the full variable domain reads GAGVSQSPSNKVTEKGKDVELRCDPISGHTALYWYRQSLGQGLEFLIYFQGNSAPDKSGLPSDRFSAERTGGSVSTLTIQRTQQEDSAVYLCASSFTQGNGYTFGSGTRLTVV.